The subject of this entry is one T cell receptor (beta chain). This clonotype was observed a few times. Its antigen has not been determined. Per-nucleotide qualities are absent, and no much larger clonotype sits a single base away. The entry originates in a study of T-cell reconstitution after alpha-beta-depleted transplantation in children listed by TCRdb under 2016. Study-level background: Using TCR repertoire profiling, the study quantitatively followed how T-cell immune reconstitution unfolded in children after TCRalphabeta/CD19-depleted allogeneic hematopoietic cell transplantation. The investigation overall reported the following: In some patients, the high TCRbeta diversity seen at day 60 was put down to recipient T cells and intrathymic progenitors that had survived conditioning. Over the following months the frequencies of hyperexpanded clones went down, and after one year T-cell counts and TCRbeta diversity were mostly credited to newly produced T cells. The apparently early recovery of alphabetaT-cell counts about two months after transplant reportedly depended on only several hundred rapidly expanded clones that came from non-depleted graft cells.

To prepare the library, PCR was applied. For sequencing, an Illumina HiSeq 2500 was employed. TCR libraries were prepared with molecular barcoding, using unique molecular identifiers to normalize TCRbeta repertoire quantification. Starting from the raw public reads, TCRdb applied fastp trimming at Q25, assembled clones with MiXCR and retained in-frame beta chains. Identical CDR3 proteins give one entry, which carries the most common genes and DNA. The sample records about a million distinct CDR3 sequences, around 30% of which are singletons. Approximately 30% of the sample is taken by the ten largest. Trimming takes 6 bases from V and 5 bases from J, and the germline ends sit 17 bases apart. The cysteine opens and the phenylalanine closes a CDR3 of 15 amino acids. Just CDR3 DNA is preserved here, 45 bases in frame from base 1. The sample's treatment or condition label, decoded: allogeneic hematopoietic cell transplantation with graft depleted of TCRalphabeta T cells and CD19 B cells. The transplant recipients were children given TCRalphabeta/CD19-depleted allogeneic hematopoietic cell grafts.

This receptor was identified in a boy under three years old who had a stem cell transplant for SCID, so the T cells may come from the graft donor. The chain was built from TRBV12-3 or TRBV12-4 and TRBJ2-1; the D gene is perhaps TRBD1, from 7 matching bases. The sample here was PBMCs, mostly from graft donor cells, taken 360 days after TCRalphabeta/CD19-depleted stem cell transplant. The CDR3 loop reads CASSLDRDLHNEQFF. In nucleotide form, the sequence is TGTGCCAGCAGCCTCGACAGGGACTTACACAATGAGCAGTTCTTC.